This record concerns one T cell receptor beta chain sequence. What it binds is not known. These data are taken from a study of blood T cells in healthy people across ages. Study-level points and caveats: Compared with aged donors, long-lived donors showed fewer expanded clones, suggesting selection.

The V and J ends lost 2 bases and 2 bases, in that order; junction bases with no gene match: 3. Looked up from germline, CDR1 is DFQATT and CDR2 is SNEGSKA (reference sequence). The CDR3 runs to 14 residues. Together with a sample-barcoded 5' primer, a J-beta primer mix was included in a second PCR lasting roughly 6 to 12 cycles. TCRdb itself ran the 5' RACE reads through MiXCR, one entry per CDR3 protein. The sample has approximately 1,700,000 distinct CDR3 sequences, approximately 39% seen once. Peripheral blood from each donor was collected in a volume of 9.5 to 10 milliliters. Material: blood. V usage is TRBV20-1 and J usage is TRBJ2-7; 10 nucleotides match TRBD2. This TCR derives from a human donor in good health. The CDR3 region has the DNA TGCAGTGCTAGAATACTAGCGGGGCCCTACGAGCAGTACTTC. Its translation: CSARILAGPYEQYF.